Below are 8 T cell receptor beta chains sequenced from a single sample in a study of cytomegalovirus exposure and HLA in healthy donors. The PCR had 60 Vbeta and 13 Jbeta primers. Sequencing used immunoSEQ multiplex PCR; TCRdb keeps in-frame clones, though not all of them. The sample yields around 130,000 clones, just over 75% seen once. The sample consisted of PBMCs. The receptor source for this set is a woman aged 50 to 60 in good health and CMV-seronegative.

This clone was counted between two and nine times. The chain combines TRBV5-1 with TRBJ2-7; D is uncertain. The ends were cut back, 0 bases at V and 6 bases at J, with 7 bases in the middle. Germline V CDR1 and CDR2: SGHRS, YFSETQ. CDR3 size: 12 residues. This chain's CDR3 is CASSLDDSEQYF. CDR3 DNA sequence: TGCGCCAGCAGCTTGGATGACTCCGAGCAGTACTTC.

This clone was seen just once. This chain uses TRBV19 with TRBJ1-4; D is unclear. This CDR3 is 16 amino acids long. V was shortened by 7 bases and J by 8 bases, with 23 bases between the two germline ends. Germline V gene data show CDR1 as LNHDA and CDR2 as SQIVND (reference sequence). The CDR3 DNA reads TGTGCCAGTACCACTACCGACGGGTTAAGAAACGAAAAACTGTTTTTT. Its translation: CASTTTDGLRNEKLFF. Looking up the rest from reference TRBV19 and TRBJ1-4 gives the full variable domain: DGGITQSPKYLFRKEGQNVTLSCEQNLNHDAMYWYRQDPGQGLRLIYYSQIVNDFQKGDIAEGYSVSREKKESFPLTVTSAQKNPTAFYLCASTTTDGLRNEKLFFGSGTQLSVL.

J is TRBJ1-5 and V is TRBV28; 7 nucleotides line up with TRBD1. The J segment lost 0 bases and the V segment lost 6 bases, leaving 5 bases of the junction unmatched. The CDR3 is made up of 15 amino acids. Germline V gene lookup returns CDR1 MDHEN and CDR2 SYDVKM. The CDR3 nucleotides are TGTGCCAGCAGATGGGACAGTTATAGCAATCAGCCCCAGCATTTT. Translation: CASRWDSYSNQPQHF.

This chain uses TRBV4-2 with TRBJ1-2; D gene unclear. CDR1 and CDR2 from the germline V gene are LGHNA and YNFKEQ. V dropped 2 bases and J dropped 6 bases, with 13 bases sitting between them. The CDR3 length is 14 residues. CDR3 coding DNA: TGTGCCAGCAGCCAATTCCAGGAGGCCGATGGCTACACCTTC. Its protein is CASSQFQEADGYTF.

The rearrangement links TRBV7-6 to TRBJ1-1; no clear D gene. The V end was cut by 1 base, the J end by 5 bases, with 8 bases between. CDR3 size: 13 residues. The germline CDR1 and CDR2 sequences are SGHVS and FNYEAQ. The CDR3 is CASSLGGGTEAFF. The CDR3, as DNA: TGTGCCAGCAGCTTAGGGGGAGGTACTGAAGCTTTCTTT. Full variable domain (rest looked up from reference TRBV7-6 and TRBJ1-1): GAGVSQSPRYKVTKRGQDVALRCDPISGHVSLYWYRQALGQGPEFLTYFNYEAQQDKSGLPNDRFSAERPEGSISTLTIQRTEQRDSAMYRCASSLGGGTEAFFGQGTRLTVV.

CDR3 loop: CASSPTTGTYGYTF. The CDR3 DNA follows: TGTGCCAGCAGCCCCACCACAGGGACCTATGGCTACACCTTC. The rearrangement uses TRBV7-3 and TRBJ1-2; perhaps TRBD1 as D (6 bases). CDR1 is SGHTA, CDR2 FQGTGA, per germline. The CDR3 sequence is 14 residues long. Trimming shortened V by 5 bases and J by 4 bases, and 14 bases separated the two germline ends.

The chain has TRBV30 and TRBJ1-1; possibly TRBD1 for D (5 bases). Germline loops: CDR1 GTSNPN, CDR2 SVGIG (reference sequence). The CDR3 contains 13 residues. V lost 5 bases to trimming and J lost 3 bases, with 13 bases between them. The CDR3 nucleotides read TGTGCCTGGGGCGGGAGGGGTGACACTGAAGCTTTCTTT. Translated: CAWGGRGDTEAFF.

The J gene is TRBJ2-1, the V gene TRBV5-4; D perhaps matches TRBD2 (6 bases). The CDR3 has 14 amino acids. Per the germline V gene, CDR1 is SGHNT and CDR2 is YYREEE (reference sequence). Trimming pared 0 bases from V and 7 bases from J, leaving 11 bases between. CDR3 in amino acids: CASSLAGSSNEQFF. The CDR3 nucleotides are TGTGCCAGCAGCTTGGCCGGGAGCTCAAATGAGCAGTTCTTC.